Listed here are 30 T cell receptor beta chains from one sample, sequenced in a study of response to subunit inactivated influenza vaccine. MiXCR was run by TCRdb on the RT-PCR reads, yielding one entry per CDR3 protein. Among 290,000 or so distinct CDR3 sequences, about 20% were seen once, and the ten largest hold 9% to 12%. The specimen comprised PBMCs from blood, sampled approximately 20 months after vaccination. Receptors were obtained from a man aged 45 to 70 who received an inactivated influenza vaccine.

This clonotype was picked up one time. This sequence may be a read error, since a much larger clone differs from it by one base. The missing conserved phenylalanine or tryptophan at the end of this CDR3 makes a read error likely. V usage is TRBV7-8 and J usage is TRBJ1-5; 8 nucleotides agree with TRBD1. Germline CDR1 reads SGHVS; CDR2 reads FQNEAQ. Losses at the gene ends were 4 bases for V and 13 bases for J; bases not matched to a gene: 15. The CDR3 contains 15 residues. Here the CDR3 reads CASSYGQNSGGRQHS. In DNA, the CDR3 is TGTGCCAGCAGCTACGGACAAAATTCAGGGGGCCGGCAGCATTCT.

The chain recombines TRBV12-3 or TRBV12-4 with TRBJ2-1; 9 positions match TRBD2. This CDR3 is 16 amino acids long. J lost 2 bases, V lost 5 bases, and 7 bases had no gene match. The CDR3 loop reads CASSPPAGGTYNEQFF. In nucleotides, the CDR3 is TGTGCCAGCAGTCCCCCCGCGGGGGGGACCTACAATGAGCAGTTCTTC.

V and J are TRBV9 and TRBJ2-1; D perhaps matches TRBD1 (5 bases). Germline CDR1 and CDR2: SGDLS and YYNGEE. Trimming took 4 bases from V and 2 from J, leaving 13 bases between them. This CDR3 has 15 amino acids. DNA for the CDR3: TGTGCCAGCAGCTCGACAGACACAGCCTACAATGAGCAGTTCTTC. This translates into CASSSTDTAYNEQFF.

This clonotype showed up just a few times. This chain joins TRBV28 and TRBJ2-5; TRBD1 might be the D (6 bases). V shed 1 base and J shed 4 bases, with 10 bases lying between them. In germline, CDR1 is MDHEN, CDR2 SYDVKM. CDR3 size: 14 residues. The CDR3 nucleotides read TGTGCCAGCAGTTTATTCTCAGGGGCAGAGACCCAGTACTTC. It encodes CASSLFSGAETQYF. The complete variable domain, with remaining parts taken from reference TRBV28 and TRBJ2-5, reads DVKVTQSSRYLVKRTGEKVFLECVQDMDHENMFWYRQDPGLGLRLIYFSYDVKMKEKGDIPEGYSVSREKKERFSLILESASTNQTSMYLCASSLFSGAETQYFGPGTRLLVL.

This clonotype was recorded a few times. The chain links TRBV6-2 or TRBV6-3 to TRBJ2-1; maybe TRBD2 (7 bases). This CDR3 contains 18 residues. Trimming removed 0 bases at V and 0 bases at J, with 15 bases between. From germline, CDR1 is MNHEY and CDR2 SVGEGT. The CDR3 sequence: CASSYSRGRAYSYNEQFF. The DNA of the CDR3 is TGTGCCAGCAGTTACTCGCGGGGGCGGGCCTACTCCTACAATGAGCAGTTCTTC.

The chain joins TRBV12-3 or TRBV12-4 to TRBJ2-1; a weak D match, TRBD2 (6 bases). This CDR3 spans 15 amino acids. Trimming removed 8 bases from V and 0 bases from J, with 14 bases in between. CDR3 protein: CASGGTGSSYNEQFF. Here the CDR3 DNA reads TGTGCCAGCGGAGGGACGGGGAGCTCCTACAATGAGCAGTTCTTC.

This clonotype came up many times. The J gene is TRBJ1-5, the V gene TRBV19; 7 nucleotides align to TRBD1. J was trimmed by 6 bases and V by 10 bases; bases with no gene match: 12. The CDR3 runs 14 residues. Germline V lookup: CDR1 LNHDA, CDR2 SQIVND (reference sequence). The CDR3 sequence: CATKGAGELQPQHF. The DNA for the CDR3 is TGTGCCACGAAGGGGGCAGGGGAACTTCAGCCCCAGCATTTT. The full variable domain, with the rest looked up from reference TRBV19 and TRBJ1-5, is DGGITQSPKYLFRKEGQNVTLSCEQNLNHDAMYWYRQDPGQGLRLIYYSQIVNDFQKGDIAEGYSVSREKKESFPLTVTSAQKNPTAFYLCATKGAGELQPQHFGDGTRLSIL.

There are many counts of this clonotype. Relative to the germline gene, one junction end is altered; a read error may explain this. V is TRBV5-1 and J is TRBJ2-5; D unclear. CDR1 SGHRS and CDR2 YFSETQ come from the germline V gene. The CDR3 is 14 residues long. CDR3 DNA sequence: TGCGCCAGCAGCTTTGCGACCCACGCTCTCGATTCTCTCTTC. It yields the protein CASSFATHALDSLF.

This clonotype was seen many times. The gene calls are TRBV29-1 and TRBJ2-3; maybe TRBD2 (6 bases). The V end was cut by 4 bases, the J end by 1 base, with 15 bases between. The CDR3 is 15 residues long. Germline values: CDR1 SQVTM, CDR2 ANQGSEA. CDR3 sequence (DNA): TGCAGCGTTGTTTCCGGGGGAGTGGGCACAGATACGCAGTATTTT. It specifies CSVVSGGVGTDTQYF.

V is TRBV12-3 or TRBV12-4 and J is TRBJ1-2, with D maybe TRBD1 (5 bases). Deletions cut 5 bases from V and 6 bases from J, with 19 bases between. This CDR3 comprises 15 residues. The CDR3 protein is CASSTETGRWHGYTF. The DNA for the CDR3 is TGTGCCAGCAGTACAGAAACGGGACGGTGGCATGGCTACACCTTC.

This clonotype turned up a few times. The chain joins TRBV15 to TRBJ1-1; D gene uncertain. Germline V CDR1 and CDR2: LNHNV, YYDKDF (reference sequence). The CDR3 consists of 13 residues. V lost 3 bases, J lost 3 bases, and 8 bases lay in between. CDR3 sequence: CATSSLTYTEAFF. The CDR3 nucleotides are TGTGCCACCAGCAGCTTGACATACACTGAAGCTTTCTTT.

This clonotype was observed a handful of times. V gene TRBV28 combines with J gene TRBJ1-2; no reliable D call. V lost 5 bases and J 5 bases, leaving 9 bases between the germline ends. Germline CDR1 is MDHEN and CDR2 is SYDVKM. CDR3 length: 12 amino acids. The CDR3 DNA sequence: TGTGCCAGCAGTACCCGGGATTATGGCTACACCTTC. It codes for CASSTRDYGYTF.

This clonotype was seen a handful of times. The chain has TRBV24-1 and TRBJ2-3; D is possibly TRBD1 (6 bases). Trimming stripped 6 bases from V and 2 bases from J, with 11 bases between. The CDR3 sequence is 14 residues long. Germline V lookup: CDR1 KGHDR, CDR2 SFDVKD. CDR3 in DNA: TGTGCCACCAGTTATGGACAGCACACAGATACGCAGTATTTT. It yields the protein CATSYGQHTDTQYF.

The genes are TRBV12-3 or TRBV12-4 and TRBJ2-5, with 7 bases identical to TRBD1. V shed 5 bases, J shed 5 bases, and the junction held 8 bases outside the gene matches. This CDR3 spans 14 amino acids. This CDR3 is CASSPRTGAETQYF. The CDR3 DNA is TGTGCCAGCAGTCCAAGGACAGGTGCGGAGACCCAGTACTTC.

This clonotype was counted a few times. The chain employs TRBV20-1 and TRBJ1-5, with TRBD1 matching over 10 bases. The CDR3 is 15 residues long. Germline V gives CDR1 DFQATT, CDR2 SNEGSKA (reference sequence). The J segment lost 6 bases and the V segment lost 0 bases, leaving 5 bases of the junction unmatched. The CDR3 DNA reads as TGCAGTGCTAGAGAGGGACAGGGGTTGGCTCAGCCCCAGCATTTT. Translated: CSAREGQGLAQPQHF.

The chain carries TRBV4-2 and TRBJ2-1; TRBD2 agrees at 9 bases. The CDR3 has 17 amino acids. V lost 0 bases, J lost 6 bases, and 9 bases stayed unmatched. Germline CDR1 LGHNA, CDR2 YNFKEQ. The CDR3 sequence: CASSQDLRLAGPNEQFF. In DNA form, the CDR3 reads TGTGCCAGCAGCCAAGATCTGAGGCTAGCGGGACCCAATGAGCAGTTCTTC.

The rearrangement links TRBV4-1 to TRBJ1-2; D gene uncertain. Per the germline V gene, CDR1 is MGHRA and CDR2 is YSYEKL. This CDR3 spans 15 amino acids. V lost 2 bases, J lost 2 bases, and 12 bases lay in between. For the CDR3, the DNA is TGCGCCAGCAGCCAATCCTACCGTGGGAACTATGGCTACACCTTC. It translates to CASSQSYRGNYGYTF.

This clonotype turned up a few times. The genes are TRBV3-1 and TRBJ2-1, with 10 bases matching TRBD2. Trimming removed 2 bases from V and 3 bases from J; junction bases left unmatched: 10. The CDR3 extends over 18 amino acids. Germline V gene sequence: CDR1 LGHDT, CDR2 YNNKEL (reference sequence). CDR3 region: CASSQRPLAGAHYNEQFF. CDR3 nucleotide sequence: TGTGCCAGCAGCCAAAGGCCCCTAGCGGGAGCACACTACAATGAGCAGTTCTTC.

The V call is TRBV4-3, the J call TRBJ2-1; D is perhaps TRBD1 or TRBD2 (5 bases each). The V end lost 5 bases, the J end lost 10 bases, and 21 bases lay between the germline ends. This CDR3 spans 15 amino acids. Germline CDR1 reads LGHNA; CDR2 reads YSLEER. The CDR3 loop reads CASSMGPLGLEEQFF. Written as DNA, the CDR3 is TGCGCCAGCAGCATGGGACCACTTGGGTTGGAGGAGCAGTTCTTC.

This clonotype has only a few counts. The chain joins TRBV28 to TRBJ2-7, with unresolved D. Germline lookup yields CDR1 MDHEN and CDR2 SYDVKM. Trimming shortened V by 7 bases and J by 0 bases, and 13 bases separated the two germline ends. This CDR3 comprises 14 residues. CDR3 loop: CASTEERTSYEQYF. The CDR3 region has the DNA TGTGCCAGCACCGAAGAACGAACCTCCTACGAGCAGTACTTC.

This sequence joins TRBV3-1 and TRBJ1-6; D is unclear. Germline V gene data show CDR1 as LGHDT and CDR2 as YNNKEL (reference sequence). This CDR3 contains 15 residues. Trimming left V 2 bases short and J 6 bases short, with 11 bases between. CDR3 nucleotides: TGTGCCAGCAGCCAACCGGGTACTGGTAATTCACCCCTCCACTTT. Translating it yields CASSQPGTGNSPLHF. Drawing the rest from reference TRBV3-1 and TRBJ1-6, the complete variable domain is DTAVSQTPKYLVTQMGNDKSIKCEQNLGHDTMYWYKQDSKKFLKIMFSYNNKELIINETVPNRFSPKSPDKAHLNLHINSLELGDSAVYFCASSQPGTGNSPLHFGNGTRLTVT.

The chain couples TRBV5-5 to TRBJ2-1, with D possibly being TRBD1 or TRBD2 (6 bases each). CDR1 is SGHKS, CDR2 YYEKEE, per germline (reference sequence). This CDR3 is 16 amino acids long. Trimming removed 3 bases at V and 3 bases at J, with 16 bases between. CDR3 amino acids: CASSSVQGRNYNEQFF. DNA of the CDR3: TGTGCCAGCAGCTCCGTCCAGGGGAGGAACTACAATGAGCAGTTCTTC.

The V gene is TRBV6-2 or TRBV6-3, the J gene TRBJ2-7; D gene unclear. The CDR3 has 13 residues. The germline CDR1 and CDR2 sequences are MNHEY and SVGEGT. V was pared by 3 bases and J by 3 bases, with 9 bases between. CDR3 loop: CASSYQLIYEQYF. In nucleotides, the CDR3 is TGTGCCAGCAGTTATCAGCTGATCTACGAGCAGTACTTC.

This clonotype has only a few counts. The chain links TRBV3-1 to TRBJ2-5; possible D gene TRBD1, 5 bases. Germline CDR1 is LGHDT and CDR2 is YNNKEL (reference sequence). Trimming took 0 bases from V and 0 from J, leaving 11 bases between them. This CDR3 has 16 residues. The CDR3 loop is CASSQEARAYQETQYF. The CDR3 nucleotides are TGTGCCAGCAGCCAAGAGGCCAGGGCTTACCAAGAGACCCAGTACTTC.

The genes are TRBV5-1 and TRBJ2-3; TRBD2 is a possible D gene (6 bases). Trimming removed 6 bases from V and 1 base from J, with 12 bases in between. The germline gives CDR1 SGHRS, CDR2 YFSETQ. This CDR3 is built from 14 residues. In DNA form, the CDR3 reads TGCGCCAGCACCCTTACGGGGGGCACAGATACGCAGTATTTT. Translating gives CASTLTGGTDTQYF.

This clonotype was seen once. This may arise from a read error, as a much more abundant clone is one base away. This chain joins TRBV6-1 and TRBJ2-3; D possibly matches TRBD1 or TRBD2 (5 bases each). The CDR3 sequence is 14 residues long. Deletions cut 6 bases from V and 6 bases from J, with 16 bases between. Per the germline V gene, CDR1 is MNHNS and CDR2 is SASEGT. In nucleotides, the CDR3 is TGTGCCAGCAGCCTCGGGACCCTCAGGGATACGCAGTATTTT. Translating it yields CASSLGTLRDTQYF.

This clonotype was seen at least ten times. The chain employs TRBV6-2 or TRBV6-3 and TRBJ1-1; a weak D match, TRBD1 (6 bases). The germline CDR1 and CDR2 sequences are MNHEY and SVGEGT. V was clipped by 4 bases and J by 4 bases, with 16 bases between them. The CDR3 covers 15 residues. The CDR3 protein is CASSSPRRGATEAFF. CDR3 in DNA: TGTGCCAGCAGTTCTCCCCGTCGGGGGGCCACTGAAGCTTTCTTT.

This clonotype was observed a handful of times. V is TRBV28 and J is TRBJ1-2; 7 bases match TRBD1. This CDR3 is 13 amino acids long. Trimming took 8 bases from V and 8 from J; bases not matched to a gene: 11. Per the germline V gene, CDR1 is MDHEN and CDR2 is SYDVKM. The CDR3 protein is CASEHDRVRGYTF. In nucleotides, the CDR3 is TGTGCCAGCGAACACGACAGGGTTCGCGGCTACACCTTC.

This clonotype was seen a handful of times. This chain connects TRBV7-8 to TRBJ1-5, with 7 bases lining up with TRBD1. The trim removed 8 bases at V and 6 bases at J, leaving 10 bases unmatched. CDR3 length equals 14 residues. Germline V lookup: CDR1 SGHVS, CDR2 FQNEAQ. The CDR3 region is CASCRGGLSQPQHF. The CDR3 DNA reads TGTGCCAGCTGCAGGGGGGGATTAAGTCAGCCCCAGCATTTT.

Worth noting for this clonotype: The germline gene is not matched at one end of the junction; a read error may be the cause. The gene calls are TRBV12-3 or TRBV12-4 and TRBJ2-7; D is possibly TRBD1 (5 bases). The length of the CDR3 is 11 residues. The CDR3 DNA is TGTGCCAGCAGTTCAGGGTTTATCAGGGACTTC. Amino acids: CASSSGFIRDF.